The present T cell receptor (beta chain) was sequenced within a study of T-cell reconstitution after alpha-beta-depleted transplantation in children. Trimming cost V 2 bases and J 5 bases, with 16 bases left between them. Germline V lookup: CDR1 MGHRA, CDR2 YSYEKL. The CDR3 length is 15 residues. Preparing the TCRbeta library involved the use of unique molecular identifiers. TCRdb redid the calling of the PCR reads with MiXCR, one entry per CDR3 protein. This sample carries 500,000 to 600,000 distinct CDR3 sequences, about 16% of them seen once, and the ten largest clones take 2.5% to 3.5%. The TCR was taken from a human donor who donated a stem cell graft to a child with acute lymphoblastic leukemia. The sample consisted of PBMCs from the stem cell graft donor, taken from the stem cell graft. V gene TRBV4-1 combines with J gene TRBJ2-7; D not resolved. The CDR3: CASSQPAGPMNEQYF. The CDR3, as DNA: TGCGCCAGCAGCCAACCGGCCGGGCCCATGAACGAGCAGTACTTC.